The 30 T cell receptor beta chains in this list originate from one sample, sequenced in a study of blood T cell repertoires in COVID-19. Method: immunoSEQ multiplex PCR; TCRdb's copy keeps in-frame clones and lacks some. The top ten hold 7.2% of the sample, which has about 38,000 clones, about 91% seen once. The sequencing sample was made of peripheral blood. The receptors shown here come from a human donor in a cohort sampled during active COVID-19.

This chain uses TRBV15 with TRBJ2-5; 12 nucleotides match TRBD2. Germline lookup yields CDR1 LNHNV and CDR2 YYDKDF (reference sequence). This CDR3 comprises 15 residues. The trim removed 3 bases at V and 11 bases at J, leaving 10 bases unmatched. In DNA form, the CDR3 reads TGTGCCACCAGCAGGGACCTAGCGGGAGGGCCGGTACAGTACTTC. Translating gives CATSRDLAGGPVQYF.

The chain employs TRBV7-8 and TRBJ1-1; D is unresolved. The germline V gene has CDR1 SGHVS and CDR2 FQNEAQ. Deletions cut 5 bases from V and 4 bases from J, with 14 bases between. The CDR3 contains 14 residues. The DNA for the CDR3 is TGTGCCAGCAGCCAGGTGACCCCGGGCACTGAAGCTTTCTTT. Translated, it gives CASSQVTPGTEAFF.

The chain has TRBV19 and TRBJ1-3; possibly TRBD1 for D (6 bases). The V gene lost 3 bases and the J gene lost 0 bases, with 12 bases spanning the gap. Germline V gives CDR1 LNHDA, CDR2 SQIVND (reference sequence). This CDR3 has 16 amino acids. In DNA, the CDR3 is TGTGCCAGTAGTATTGGGGGGGCCGGCTCTGGAAACACCATATATTTT. It translates to CASSIGGAGSGNTIYF.

CDR3 loop: CASSSGQPMNTEAFF. The CDR3 DNA is TGTGCCAGCAGTTCTGGACAGCCCATGAACACTGAAGCTTTCTTT. The rearrangement uses TRBV6-1 and TRBJ1-1; maybe TRBD1 (6 bases). The germline gives CDR1 MNHNS, CDR2 SASEGT. V was pared by 5 bases and J by 0 bases, with 13 bases between. The CDR3 contains 15 residues.

The chain combines TRBV19 with TRBJ2-7, with a weak D call TRBD2 (5 bases). Germline CDR1 LNHDA, CDR2 SQIVND (reference sequence). CDR3 length equals 16 residues. V gave up 2 bases and J gave up 2 bases, with 16 bases separating them. CDR3 sequence reads: CASSIPPTSNAYEQYF. Here the CDR3 DNA reads TGTGCCAGTAGTATACCCCCTACTAGTAACGCCTACGAGCAGTACTTC.

This chain uses TRBV19 with TRBJ2-7; TRBD1 matches 7 bases. V trimming: 5 bases; J trimming: 8 bases; junction bases outside the gene matches: 6. The CDR3 extends over 12 amino acids. Germline V gene sequence: CDR1 LNHDA, CDR2 SQIVND (reference sequence). The CDR3: CASSPDRVQQYF. CDR3 sequence (DNA): TGTGCCAGTAGTCCAGACAGGGTCCAGCAGTACTTC.

The sample holds a few counts of this clone. V gene TRBV5-1 combines with J gene TRBJ2-2; the D gene is possibly TRBD1 (6 bases). Trimming removed 0 bases at V and 4 bases at J, with 13 bases between. The germline gives CDR1 SGHRS, CDR2 YFSETQ. CDR3 length equals 16 residues. Here the CDR3 reads CASSLALGQFTGELFF. The CDR3 coding sequence is TGCGCCAGCAGCTTGGCCCTGGGACAATTCACCGGGGAGCTGTTTTTT.

In the case of this clone: One end of the junction is discordant with germline, which a read error may explain. The gene calls are TRBV3-1 (or the pseudogene TRBV3-2) and TRBJ1-6; TRBD1 aligns across 9 bases. This CDR3 is 15 amino acids long. Germline CDR1 is LGHDT and CDR2 is YNNKEL (reference sequence). In DNA form, the CDR3 reads TGTGCCGGCAGCCTTACAGGGGGCGCGAATTCACCCCTCCACTTT. This codes for CAGSLTGGANSPLHF.

The rearrangement joins TRBV11-3 to TRBJ1-6; 7 nucleotides match TRBD1. From germline, CDR1 is SGHNT and CDR2 YENEEA. The V gene end was trimmed by 5 bases and the J gene end by 7 bases; junction bases not matched to a gene: 5. The length of the CDR3 is 14 residues. The CDR3 sequence is CASSRTGLNSPLHF. CDR3 bases: TGTGCCAGCAGCCGGACAGGCCTCAATTCACCCCTCCACTTT.

In its sample, this clone is medium-sized. V usage is TRBV6-4 and J usage is TRBJ1-6, with D tentatively TRBD1 (6 bases). Germline V gene lookup returns CDR1 MRHNA and CDR2 SNTAGT. Trimming removed 7 bases at V and 7 bases at J, with 20 bases between. The CDR3 runs 16 residues. The CDR3 here is CASKGEKRGYNSPLHF. The DNA of the CDR3 is TGTGCCAGCAAGGGGGAGAAGAGGGGCTACAATTCACCCCTCCACTTT.

This chain joins TRBV27 and TRBJ1-2; maybe TRBD1 (5 bases). CDR3 length: 14 amino acids. Trimming pared 9 bases from V and 3 bases from J, leaving 17 bases between. In germline, CDR1 is MNHEY, CDR2 SMNVEV (reference sequence). CDR3: CASRNAGLDYGYTF. The CDR3 region has the DNA TGTGCCAGTAGAAACGCGGGGCTGGACTATGGCTACACCTTC.

In nucleotides, the CDR3 is TGCAGCGTTGAAGATCAGATGAACACTGAAGCTTTCTTT. It codes for CSVEDQMNTEAFF. The V and J genes are TRBV29-1 and TRBJ1-1; D is undetermined. Germline V gene sequence: CDR1 SQVTM, CDR2 ANQGSEA. The CDR3 runs 13 residues. V shed 0 bases and J shed 0 bases, with 5 bases lying between them.

This sequence joins TRBV7-2 and TRBJ2-7; D ambiguous. The CDR3 loop spans 13 amino acids. Trimming removed 5 bases at V and 4 bases at J, with 12 bases between. The germline gives CDR1 SGHTA, CDR2 FQGNSA. CDR3 in amino acids: CASSLRASYEQYF. CDR3 sequence (DNA): TGTGCCAGCAGCCTGCGAGCGAGTTACGAGCAGTACTTC.

V gene TRBV5-4 combines with J gene TRBJ2-7, with 12 bases aligning to TRBD2. The CDR3 spans 15 residues. The trim removed 0 bases at V and 6 bases at J, leaving 4 bases unmatched. Looked up from germline, CDR1 is SGHNT and CDR2 is YYREEE (reference sequence). For the CDR3, the DNA is TGTGCCAGCAGCTTGGGACTAGCGGGAGCCCCCGAGCAGTACTTC. It yields the protein CASSLGLAGAPEQYF. The full variable domain, completed using reference TRBV5-4 and TRBJ2-7, is ETGVTQSPTHLIKTRGQQVTLRCSSQSGHNTVSWYQQALGQGPQFIFQYYREEENGRGNFPPRFSGLQFPNYSSELNVNALELDDSALYLCASSLGLAGAPEQYFGPGTRLTVT.

V gene TRBV3-1 (or the pseudogene TRBV3-2) combines with J gene TRBJ1-1; no clear D. V was trimmed by 0 bases and J by 5 bases, leaving 13 bases between them. Looked up from germline, CDR1 is LGHDT and CDR2 is YNNKEL (reference sequence). The CDR3 runs to 15 residues. The CDR3 sequence is CASSQDLTPGTEAFF. The CDR3 nucleotides are TGTGCCAGCAGCCAAGATCTGACGCCGGGGACTGAAGCTTTCTTT.

This clone was found a few times. This chain joins TRBV7-8 and TRBJ1-4; no reliable D call. CDR1 and CDR2 from the germline V gene are SGHVS and FQNEAQ. V was trimmed by 7 bases and J by 8 bases, leaving 23 bases between them. CDR3 length: 16 residues. DNA of the CDR3: TGTGCCAGCATGAAGGTGGAGGCAGCAGGAGGGGAAAAACTGTTTTTT. The encoded protein is CASMKVEAAGGEKLFF.

DNA for the CDR3: TGCGCCAGCAGCTTGGGGGCAGGCTCTAACTATGGCTACACCTTC. It encodes CASSLGAGSNYGYTF. The rearrangement uses TRBV5-1 and TRBJ1-2; the D is unclear. Germline V gene lookup returns CDR1 SGHRS and CDR2 YFSETQ. The CDR3 contains 15 residues. Trimming cost V 0 bases and J 0 bases, with 9 bases left between them.

The rearrangement joins TRBV5-8 to TRBJ1-1, with D hard to call. The V gene's germline CDR1 is SGHTS and CDR2 YDEGEE. The CDR3 contains 16 residues. The ends were cut back, 1 base at V and 1 base at J, with 14 bases in the middle. The CDR3 loop reads CASSLPVNRGNTEAFF. CDR3 in DNA: TGTGCCAGCAGCTTGCCGGTCAATCGGGGGAACACTGAAGCTTTCTTT.

The CDR3: CASSPSGLAGAYEQYF. CDR3 DNA: TGTGCCAGCTCACCATCGGGACTAGCGGGGGCCTACGAGCAGTACTTC. The V gene is TRBV18, the J gene TRBJ2-7; 14 bases line up with TRBD2. This CDR3 is 16 amino acids long. Germline assignment: CDR1 KGHSH and CDR2 LQKENI. The ends lost 2 bases at V and 2 bases at J; junction bases unmatched: 2.

The chain combines TRBV6-5 with TRBJ2-7; tentatively, D is TRBD1 (6 bases). Per germline, CDR1 MNHEY and CDR2 SVGAGI. The length of the CDR3 is 14 residues. The germline V and J ends were trimmed by 2 bases and 4 bases, with 12 bases remaining between them. The CDR3 here is CASSYGGQGYEQYF. In DNA form, the CDR3 reads TGTGCCAGCAGTTACGGAGGTCAGGGGTACGAGCAGTACTTC.

J is TRBJ1-2 and V is TRBV7-9, with unresolved D. With 2 bases removed from V and 8 bases from J, the gap between germline ends came to 12 bases. Looked up from germline, CDR1 is SEHNR and CDR2 is FQNEAQ (reference sequence). The CDR3 runs 13 residues. DNA of the CDR3: TGTGCCAGCAGCTTACCGACACTTAAGGGCTACACCTTC. Residues: CASSLPTLKGYTF.

The chain's CDR3 is CASSKRGSLLSEQFF. The CDR3 nucleotides read TGTGCCAGTAGTAAGCGTGGGAGCCTTCTGAGTGAGCAGTTCTTC. The rearrangement links TRBV19 to TRBJ2-1, with D maybe TRBD2 (5 bases). This CDR3 spans 15 amino acids. Germline CDR1 is LNHDA and CDR2 is SQIVND (reference sequence). Between the trimmed V and J ends, which lost 4 bases and 9 bases, there was a span of 19 bases.

The rearrangement uses TRBV3-1 (or the pseudogene TRBV3-2) and TRBJ1-2, with D perhaps TRBD1 (5 bases). Germline CDR1 is LGHDT and CDR2 is YNNKEL (reference sequence). The CDR3 contains 13 residues. With 0 bases removed from V and 7 bases from J, the gap between germline ends came to 9 bases. The chain's CDR3 is CASSQDRGVGYTF. CDR3 sequence (DNA): TGTGCCAGCAGCCAAGATCGGGGGGTTGGCTACACCTTC.

Ten or more counts support this clone. This chain uses TRBV18 with TRBJ2-7, with D possibly TRBD2 on 6 matching bases. The CDR3 loop spans 16 amino acids. CDR1 is KGHSH and CDR2 is LQKENI in the germline V gene. V was clipped by 3 bases and J by 0 bases, with 15 bases between them. The CDR3 sequence: CASSPQGTRSSYEQYF. The DNA of the CDR3 is TGTGCCAGCTCACCTCAAGGGACTCGAAGCTCCTACGAGCAGTACTTC.

The chain employs TRBV5-5 and TRBJ2-7; the D gene is possibly TRBD1 (6 bases). Germline V gene sequence: CDR1 SGHKS, CDR2 YYEKEE (reference sequence). The CDR3 runs to 14 residues. V lost 4 bases and J 3 bases, leaving 14 bases between the germline ends. The CDR3 region is CASSTVAGDYEQYF. The DNA for the CDR3 is TGTGCCAGCAGCACAGTGGCAGGGGACTACGAGCAGTACTTC.

A few counts support this clone. The V call is TRBV7-8, the J call TRBJ2-7, with a possible D match to TRBD1 (6 bases). CDR1 and CDR2 from the germline V gene are SGHVS and FQNEAQ. V was pared by 5 bases and J by 7 bases, with 21 bases between. The CDR3 is 15 amino acids. CDR3 amino acids: CASSPDGGPRPEQYF. CDR3 DNA: TGTGCCAGCAGCCCAGATGGGGGCCCTCGGCCGGAGCAGTACTTC.

The DNA of the CDR3 is TGTGCCAGCAGCCCAGACAGGGGGCCTGGGGAGACCCAGTACTTC. This sequence encodes CASSPDRGPGETQYF. V and J are TRBV27 and TRBJ2-5; TRBD1 matches 10 bases. In germline, CDR1 is MNHEY, CDR2 SMNVEV (reference sequence). The junction had 9 bases not matched to a gene; V was cut back by 6 bases and J by 5 bases. The CDR3 is made up of 15 amino acids.

The chain links TRBV7-8 to TRBJ2-2, with D possibly matching TRBD2 (5 bases). Trimming stripped 0 bases from V and 6 bases from J, with 11 bases between. Germline V CDR1 and CDR2: SGHVS, FQNEAQ. The CDR3 is 15 residues long. DNA of the CDR3: TGTGCCAGCAGCTTAGCGCGAGGGAAAGCCGGGGAGCTGTTTTTT. This codes for CASSLARGKAGELFF.

The V call is TRBV5-5, the J call TRBJ2-7; 7 positions match TRBD1. J gave up 1 base and V 4 bases, and 8 bases lay outside the gene matches. The CDR3 is 15 residues long. CDR1 is SGHKS and CDR2 is YYEKEE in the germline V gene (reference sequence). CDR3 nucleotide sequence: TGTGCCAGCAGCGCTGGGACAGCTCCGTCCTACGAGCAGTACTTC. This gives the protein CASSAGTAPSYEQYF.

The rearrangement links TRBV29-1 to TRBJ1-4; a weak D match, TRBD1 (5 bases). The V end was cut by 4 bases, the J end by 5 bases, with 11 bases between. The CDR3 sequence is 13 residues long. In germline, CDR1 is SQVTM, CDR2 ANQGSEA. CDR3 region: CSVGYRRNEKLFF. As DNA, the CDR3 is TGCAGCGTTGGGTACAGGAGAAATGAAAAACTGTTTTTT.